One and the same sample provided the 24 T cell receptor beta chains below, sequenced in a study of identical twins. TCRdb reprocessed the 5' RACE reads via MiXCR and lists one record per CDR3 protein. The sample lists 420,000 or so distinct CDR3 sequences; 18% were seen once. The sequenced sample consisted of naive T cells sorted from blood. These receptors originate from a man aged 45 to 65 in good health.

This clonotype has more than one count but fewer than ten. The J gene is TRBJ2-7, the V gene TRBV10-3; TRBD2 matches 8 bases. Looked up from germline, CDR1 is ENHRY and CDR2 is SYGVKD. The CDR3 covers 13 residues. The junction had 5 bases not matched to a gene; V was cut back by 10 bases and J by 0 bases. The CDR3 reads CATSGTSSYEQYF. The DNA for the CDR3 is TGTGCCACGTCCGGGACTAGCTCCTACGAGCAGTACTTC.

This clonotype occurred a few times. The V gene is TRBV6-5, the J gene TRBJ2-5; D ambiguous. Germline V gene lookup returns CDR1 MNHEY and CDR2 SVGAGI. V was clipped by 4 bases and J by 5 bases, with 17 bases between them. The CDR3 contains 15 residues. CDR3 in DNA: TGTGCCAGCAGTTCCCATGAAAGCGCGGTTGAGACCCAGTACTTC. Residues: CASSSHESAVETQYF.

There are many counts of this clonotype. The chain uses TRBV7-8 and TRBJ2-1; D unresolved. The CDR3 runs to 13 residues. Trimming shortened V by 2 bases and J by 6 bases, and 8 bases separated the two germline ends. The germline V gene encodes CDR1 SGHVS and CDR2 FQNEAQ. The CDR3 DNA is TGTGCCAGCAGCTTACAGAATAGCAATGAGCAGTTCTTC. Translation gives CASSLQNSNEQFF.

This clonotype showed up just a few times. This chain connects TRBV29-1 to TRBJ2-1; D is perhaps TRBD2 (6 bases). Per germline, CDR1 SQVTM and CDR2 ANQGSEA. The V end was cut by 6 bases, the J end by 4 bases, with 10 bases between. The CDR3 spans 12 residues. The CDR3 protein is CSVGTPYNEQFF. CDR3 sequence (DNA): TGCAGCGTCGGGACTCCGTACAATGAGCAGTTCTTC.

In this sample, this clonotype turned up many times. This chain uses TRBV12-3 or TRBV12-4 with TRBJ2-5; D remains ambiguous. V was cut by 0 bases and J by 5 bases, with 7 bases left in between. CDR3 size: 13 residues. The CDR3 bases are TGTGCCAGCAGTTTAGCGGGGTCCGAGACCCAGTACTTC. This encodes CASSLAGSETQYF.

This clonotype was counted at least ten times. The J gene is TRBJ2-3, the V gene TRBV15; a weak D match, TRBD1 (6 bases). Germline V gives CDR1 LNHNV, CDR2 YYDKDF (reference sequence). This CDR3 has 17 amino acids. V gave up 0 bases and J gave up 0 bases, with 13 bases separating them. The CDR3 spells CATSRDPGTPSTDTQYF. For the CDR3, the DNA is TGTGCCACCAGCAGAGATCCCGGGACACCGAGCACAGATACGCAGTATTTT. The full variable domain, rest sourced from reference TRBV15 and TRBJ2-3, is DAMVIQNPRYQVTQFGKPVTLSCSQTLNHNVMYWYQQKSSQAPKLLFHYYDKDFNNEADTPDNFQSRRPNTSFCFLDIRSPGLGDTAMYLCATSRDPGTPSTDTQYFGPGTRLTVL.

The sample holds a few counts of this clonotype. This CDR3 reads CSVEDRGRGANVLTF. The CDR3 DNA is TGCAGCGTTGAGGACAGGGGGAGAGGGGCCAACGTCCTGACTTTC. The J gene is TRBJ2-6, the V gene TRBV29-1; 10 bases map to TRBD1. The ends lost 3 bases at V and 4 bases at J; junction bases unmatched: 3. The CDR3 is 15 amino acids. Germline assignment: CDR1 SQVTM and CDR2 ANQGSEA. The full variable domain, its missing parts supplied by reference TRBV29-1 and TRBJ2-6, is SAVISQKPSRDICQRGTSLTIQCQVDSQVTMMFWYRQQPGQSLTLIATANQGSEATYESGFVIDKFPISRPNLTFSTLTVSNMSPEDSSIYLCSVEDRGRGANVLTFGAGSRLTVL.

V is TRBV7-9 and J is TRBJ1-3; no clear D gene. This CDR3 has 15 amino acids. The V end was cut by 1 base, the J end by 2 bases, with 9 bases between. CDR1 is SEHNR and CDR2 is FQNEAQ in the germline V gene (reference sequence). CDR3 nucleotide sequence: TGTGCCAGCAGCTTAGAAGTTCCCACTGGAAACACCATATATTTT. As protein: CASSLEVPTGNTIYF.

This clonotype was seen a few times. This CDR3 reads CASSFPKPTDTQYF. The CDR3 nucleotides are TGTGCCAGCAGTTTCCCTAAGCCTACAGATACGCAGTATTTT. The rearrangement links TRBV28 to TRBJ2-3; D remains ambiguous. CDR3 length equals 14 residues. The germline V gene has CDR1 MDHEN and CDR2 SYDVKM. Between the trimmed V and J ends, which lost 3 bases and 3 bases, there was a span of 10 bases. Using reference TRBV28 and TRBJ2-3 for the parts outside the CDR3, the full variable domain is DVKVTQSSRYLVKRTGEKVFLECVQDMDHENMFWYRQDPGLGLRLIYFSYDVKMKEKGDIPEGYSVSREKKERFSLILESASTNQTSMYLCASSFPKPTDTQYFGPGTRLTVL.

Many counts were recorded for this clonotype. V usage is TRBV20-1 and J usage is TRBJ2-7; D ambiguous. The germline gives CDR1 DFQATT, CDR2 SNEGSKA (reference sequence). The CDR3 extends over 13 amino acids. Trimming removed 3 bases at V and 3 bases at J, with 12 bases between. The CDR3 reads CSASTGRVYEQYF. Written as DNA, the CDR3 is TGCAGTGCTAGTACGGGCCGTGTCTACGAGCAGTACTTC.

This clonotype has more than one count but fewer than ten. The chain uses TRBV20-1 and TRBJ2-1, with 13 bases fitting TRBD2. The CDR3 extends over 16 amino acids. The junction had 3 bases not matched to a gene; V was cut back by 1 base and J by 3 bases. CDR1 is DFQATT, CDR2 SNEGSKA, per germline (reference sequence). The CDR3 region is CSARVTSGRFYNEQFF. As DNA, the CDR3 is TGCAGTGCTAGAGTGACTAGCGGGAGGTTCTACAATGAGCAGTTCTTC.

In this sample, this clonotype turned up many times. In DNA form, the CDR3 reads TGTGCCAGCAGTTACTCGCGTCCCGCAGATACGCAGTATTTT. This gives the protein CASSYSRPADTQYF. The V and J genes are TRBV6-5 and TRBJ2-3; D not resolved. Germline assignment: CDR1 MNHEY and CDR2 SVGAGI. This CDR3 spans 14 amino acids. The germline V and J ends were trimmed by 0 bases and 4 bases, with 8 bases remaining between them.

This clonotype was counted ten times or more. The V gene is TRBV18, the J gene TRBJ2-1; either TRBD1 or TRBD2 may fit D (5 bases each). CDR1 and CDR2 from the germline V gene are KGHSH and LQKENI. Trimming took off 1 base at V and 1 base at J, with 14 bases between the two ends. The CDR3 covers 17 residues. CDR3 bases: TGTGCCAGCTCACCACGAGGGGCCTCCTTTTCCTACAATGAGCAGTTCTTC. Translated: CASSPRGASFSYNEQFF.

Here the CDR3 DNA reads TGTGCCAGTAGTATATTGGGCACCGGGGAGCTGTTTTTT. This gives the protein CASSILGTGELFF. The rearrangement joins TRBV19 to TRBJ2-2; D remains ambiguous. Germline V lookup: CDR1 LNHDA, CDR2 SQIVND (reference sequence). CDR3 size: 13 residues. V was clipped by 2 bases and J by 4 bases, with 5 bases between them. The full variable domain, in which reference TRBV19 and TRBJ2-2 provide the parts outside the CDR3, is DGGITQSPKYLFRKEGQNVTLSCEQNLNHDAMYWYRQDPGQGLRLIYYSQIVNDFQKGDIAEGYSVSREKKESFPLTVTSAQKNPTAFYLCASSILGTGELFFGEGSRLTVL.

The CDR3 sequence is CASSPRGGQPDTQYF. For the CDR3, the DNA is TGTGCCAGCAGTCCGCGGGGGGGCCAGCCAGATACGCAGTATTTT. This chain joins TRBV12-3 or TRBV12-4 and TRBJ2-3; 9 nucleotides line up with TRBD2. The junction had 7 bases not matched to a gene; V was cut back by 5 bases and J by 4 bases. The CDR3 has 15 amino acids.

This clonotype has more than one count but fewer than ten. The chain carries TRBV24-1 and TRBJ2-1; TRBD1 agrees at 8 bases. Trimming took 4 bases from V and 7 from J; bases not matched to a gene: 8. Germline V gene lookup returns CDR1 KGHDR and CDR2 SFDVKD. This CDR3 comprises 15 residues. DNA of the CDR3: TGTGCCACCAGTGAGCGGACAGGGTATTCGAATGAGCAGTTCTTC. It encodes CATSERTGYSNEQFF.

This clonotype has at least ten counts. This CDR3 reads CASSLGGTGGIYGYTF. DNA for the CDR3: TGTGCCAGCAGCTTAGGAGGGACAGGGGGCATCTATGGCTACACCTTC. V is TRBV7-9 and J is TRBJ1-2; 12 nucleotides match TRBD1. From germline, CDR1 is SEHNR and CDR2 FQNEAQ (reference sequence). Unmatched junction bases numbered 4, after V lost 1 base and J lost 4 bases. This CDR3 is built from 16 residues.

The chain joins TRBV27 to TRBJ1-1; unclear D gene. Looked up from germline, CDR1 is MNHEY and CDR2 is SMNVEV (reference sequence). The CDR3 sequence is 13 residues long. Trimming took off 4 bases at V and 0 bases at J, with 6 bases between the two ends. CDR3 sequence reads: CASSWQVNTEAFF. The CDR3 coding sequence is TGTGCCAGCAGTTGGCAGGTGAACACTGAAGCTTTCTTT.

This clonotype was picked up many times. V and J are TRBV5-1 and TRBJ1-6; 7 bases match TRBD1. V shed 4 bases and J 5 bases; nucleotides not matched to a gene: 6. CDR3 length equals 15 residues. CDR1 SGHRS and CDR2 YFSETQ come from the germline V gene. The CDR3 bases are TGCGCCAGCAGCCATTCCGGGACAGATAATTCACCCCTCCACTTT. Translating it yields CASSHSGTDNSPLHF.

This clonotype has a handful of counts. This chain uses TRBV11-2 with TRBJ1-6; D not resolved. The length of the CDR3 is 18 residues. V lost 1 base and J 0 bases, leaving 13 bases between the germline ends. Germline CDR1 and CDR2: SGHAT and FQNNGV. CDR3 in DNA: TGTGCCAGCAGCTTAGGAGGTTTCGGGAGCTCCTATAATTCACCCCTCCACTTT. Translating gives CASSLGGFGSSYNSPLHF.

This clonotype was detected ten times or more. This chain uses TRBV20-1 with TRBJ1-5; D not resolved. The V end lost 0 bases, the J end lost 0 bases, and 15 bases lay between the germline ends. Germline V CDR1 and CDR2: DFQATT, SNEGSKA (reference sequence). The length of the CDR3 is 17 residues. CDR3: CSARDLLNGDSNQPQHF. The DNA for the CDR3 is TGCAGTGCTAGAGATCTTTTGAACGGAGATAGCAATCAGCCCCAGCATTTT.

CDR3 loop: CASSFDRASNTGELFF. CDR3 sequence (DNA): TGTGCCAGCAGCTTTGACCGGGCCTCGAACACCGGGGAGCTGTTTTTT. This chain connects TRBV7-2 to TRBJ2-2; D ambiguous. The CDR3 covers 16 residues. Germline V gene sequence: CDR1 SGHTA, CDR2 FQGNSA. The V end was cut by 3 bases, the J end by 0 bases, with 11 bases between.

There are a few counts of this clonotype. The rearrangement uses TRBV4-1 and TRBJ2-5; tentative D call: TRBD2 (6 bases). V was trimmed by 3 bases and J by 7 bases, leaving 18 bases between them. CDR3 length: 15 amino acids. CDR1 and CDR2 (germline): MGHRA, YSYEKL. The CDR3 loop reads CASSQGLSGDGTQYF. The DNA for the CDR3 is TGCGCCAGCAGCCAGGGCTTATCGGGGGATGGGACCCAGTACTTC.

The CDR3 reads CASSVGQGTTDTQYF. For the CDR3, the DNA is TGTGCCAGCAGCGTAGGTCAGGGCACCACAGATACGCAGTATTTT. The chain carries TRBV9 and TRBJ2-3; tentative D call: TRBD1 (5 bases). The CDR3 has 15 residues. In germline, CDR1 is SGDLS, CDR2 YYNGEE. The V and J ends lost 0 bases and 2 bases respectively, with 10 bases between them.